Shown below are 8 T cell receptor beta chains from a single sample sequenced in a study of cytomegalovirus exposure and HLA in healthy donors. Assay used: immunoSEQ multiplex PCR; TCRdb lists only in-frame clones, some missing. The table has 200,000 to 250,000 clones, 87% seen once. The sample comprised PBMCs. These receptors originate from a woman younger than 35 in good health and CMV-seropositive.

Here the CDR3 reads CASSPGRGQETQYF. CDR3 bases: TGCGCCAGCAGCCCAGGGAGGGGACAAGAGACCCAGTACTTC. The chain is built from TRBV5-1 and TRBJ2-5; 7 nucleotides agree with TRBD2. The CDR3 runs 14 residues. CDR1 is SGHRS and CDR2 is YFSETQ in the germline V gene. Germline trimming cut 4 bases from V and 2 bases from J; bases unmatched to any gene: 5.

J is TRBJ2-3 and V is TRBV30; tentative D call: TRBD1 (5 bases). Germline V lookup: CDR1 GTSNPN, CDR2 SVGIG (reference sequence). V was shortened by 1 base and J by 2 bases, with 19 bases between the two germline ends. This CDR3 is 17 amino acids long. The CDR3 protein is CAWSAGAGDPYTDTQYF. The CDR3 nucleotides are TGTGCCTGGAGTGCTGGGGCAGGAGACCCTTACACAGATACGCAGTATTTT.

This clone came up once. This rearrangement joins TRBV7-9 to TRBJ2-7, with TRBD1 as a possible D gene (6 bases). The V gene lost 5 bases and the J gene lost 4 bases, with 27 bases spanning the gap. This CDR3 has 18 amino acids. Germline CDR1 SEHNR, CDR2 FQNEAQ (reference sequence). For the CDR3, the DNA is TGTGCCAGCAGCCCTGAAACGTATGGACAGCCTTTTTTGTACGAGCAGTACTTC. As protein: CASSPETYGQPFLYEQYF.

The V gene is TRBV4-2, the J gene TRBJ2-7, with 7 bases lining up with TRBD2. The CDR3 is 14 residues long. V dropped 0 bases and J dropped 3; count of bases not matched to a gene: 2. The V gene's germline CDR1 is LGHNA and CDR2 YNFKEQ. The CDR3 here is CASSQDRDYYEQYF. Here the CDR3 DNA reads TGTGCCAGCAGCCAAGACCGGGACTACTACGAGCAGTACTTC.

The chain employs TRBV7-9 and TRBJ2-3; 7 nucleotides agree with TRBD2. The CDR3 loop spans 11 amino acids. Trimming took 7 bases from V and 12 from J; bases not matched to a gene: 7. Germline V lookup: CDR1 SEHNR, CDR2 FQNEAQ (reference sequence). The CDR3 loop is CASTLGLDQYF. The CDR3 DNA reads TGTGCCAGCACCCTAGGACTAGACCAGTATTTT. The whole variable domain, remainder taken from reference TRBV7-9 and TRBJ2-3, is DTGVSQNPRHKITKRGQNVTFRCDPISEHNRLYWYRQTLGQGPEFLTYFQNEAQLEKSRLLSDRFSAERPKGSFSTLEIQRTEQGDSAMYLCASTLGLDQYFGPGTRLTVL.

The chain carries TRBV5-6 and TRBJ1-5; TRBD1 matches at 9 bases. The CDR3 spans 15 residues. Germline V gives CDR1 SGHDT, CDR2 YYEEEE. V trimming: 4 bases; J trimming: 0 bases; junction bases outside the gene matches: 2. Here the CDR3 reads CASSRTGDSNQPQHF. CDR3 sequence (DNA): TGTGCCAGCAGCCGGACAGGGGATAGCAATCAGCCCCAGCATTTT.

The CDR3 bases are TGTGCCAGCAGCCCTCGACTAGCGGGAGGAACAGATACGCAGTATTTT. Translated, it gives CASSPRLAGGTDTQYF. The V call is TRBV27, the J call TRBJ2-3, with TRBD2 identical over 13 bases. The junction had 6 bases not matched to a gene; V was cut back by 6 bases and J by 3 bases. Germline values: CDR1 MNHEY, CDR2 SMNVEV (reference sequence). The CDR3 runs to 16 residues.

The rearrangement uses TRBV27 and TRBJ2-3; TRBD2 agrees at 14 bases. The CDR3 runs to 20 residues. The germline CDR1 and CDR2 sequences are MNHEY and SMNVEV (reference sequence). V shed 0 bases, J shed 3 bases, and the junction held 11 bases outside the gene matches. CDR3 sequence: CASSLSRYRGLAGGTDTQYF. CDR3 DNA sequence: TGTGCCAGCAGTTTATCTCGGTACCGTGGACTAGCGGGAGGAACAGATACGCAGTATTTT.